This T cell receptor (beta chain) is from a study of shared clonotypes between healthy human individuals. Sequencing used immunoSEQ multiplex PCR; TCRdb keeps in-frame clones, though not all of them. Of 950,000 to 1,200,000 clones listed, around three quarters are singletons. This clone was observed once. The receptor comes from a man in his late teens or twenties in good health. Some clones in this sample may be carry-over from other donors' samples. The sample consisted of memory CD4+ T cells from PBMCs. Noted subset: CD45RA-negative fraction.

The CDR3 DNA reads TGCGCCAGCAGCTCTACTTCCCGAGGGAACACTGAAGCTTTCTTT. Its translation: CASSSTSRGNTEAFF. V is TRBV5-1 and J is TRBJ1-1, with no clear D. V gave up 3 bases and J gave up 1 base, with 13 bases separating them. Per the germline V gene, CDR1 is SGHRS and CDR2 is YFSETQ. This CDR3 contains 15 residues.